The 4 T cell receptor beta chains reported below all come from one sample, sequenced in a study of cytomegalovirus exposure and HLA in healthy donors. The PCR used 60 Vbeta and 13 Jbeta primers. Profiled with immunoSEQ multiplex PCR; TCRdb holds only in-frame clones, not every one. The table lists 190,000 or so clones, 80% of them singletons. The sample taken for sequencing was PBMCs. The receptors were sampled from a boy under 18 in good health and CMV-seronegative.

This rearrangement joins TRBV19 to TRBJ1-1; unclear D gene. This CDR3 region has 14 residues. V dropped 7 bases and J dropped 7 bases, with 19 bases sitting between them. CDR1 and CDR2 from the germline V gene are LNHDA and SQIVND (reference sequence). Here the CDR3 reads CASMIGTRRVEAFF. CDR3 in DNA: TGTGCCAGTATGATTGGCACTCGTCGGGTTGAAGCTTTCTTT.

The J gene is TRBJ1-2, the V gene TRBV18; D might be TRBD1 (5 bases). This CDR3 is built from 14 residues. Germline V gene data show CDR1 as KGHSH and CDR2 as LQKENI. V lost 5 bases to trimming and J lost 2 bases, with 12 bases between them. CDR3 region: CASSGDAGNYGYTF. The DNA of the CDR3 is TGTGCCAGCTCAGGGGACGCGGGGAACTATGGCTACACCTTC.

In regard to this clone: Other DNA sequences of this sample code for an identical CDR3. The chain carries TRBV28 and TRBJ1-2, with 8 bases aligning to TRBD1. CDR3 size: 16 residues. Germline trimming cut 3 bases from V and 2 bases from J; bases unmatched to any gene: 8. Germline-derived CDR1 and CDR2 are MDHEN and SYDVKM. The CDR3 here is CASSFPGTGKNYGYTF. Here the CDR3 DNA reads TGTGCCAGCAGTTTCCCTGGGACAGGAAAGAACTATGGCTACACCTTC.

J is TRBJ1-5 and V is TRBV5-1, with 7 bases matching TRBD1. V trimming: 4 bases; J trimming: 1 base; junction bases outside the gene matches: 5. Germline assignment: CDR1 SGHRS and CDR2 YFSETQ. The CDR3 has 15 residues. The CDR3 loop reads CASSLGTESNQPQHF. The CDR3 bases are TGCGCCAGCAGCCTAGGGACAGAGAGCAATCAGCCCCAGCATTTT. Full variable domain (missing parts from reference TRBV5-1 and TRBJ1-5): KAGVTQTPRYLIKTRGQQVTLSCSPISGHRSVSWYQQTPGQGLQFLFEYFSETQRNKGNFPGRFSGRQFSNSRSEMNVSTLELGDSALYLCASSLGTESNQPQHFGDGTRLSIL.